This T cell receptor beta chain was sequenced in a study of cytomegalovirus exposure and HLA in healthy donors. For this clone: Its antigen is unidentified.

Use of 60 Vbeta and 13 Jbeta primers characterized the PCR. Only in-frame clones appear in the TCRdb table, and some are missing; sequencing was by immunoSEQ multiplex PCR. Here the sample table reports 150,000 to 200,000 clones. Per germline, CDR1 SGHTA and CDR2 FQGNSA. Trimming stripped 0 bases from V and 0 bases from J, with 22 bases between. This CDR3 is built from 20 residues. Study results and caveats: Earlier analysis looked at TCR beta V segments, and most were productive about 90% or about 30% of the time. Several top significant clusters appeared, in a later analysis, to be linked to common viral pathogens.

Input material: PBMCs. This TCR was sampled from a woman aged 60-75 years in good health and CMV-seronegative. This chain links TRBV7-2 with TRBJ2-3; D perhaps matches TRBD1 (6 bases). In nucleotides, the CDR3 is TGTGCCAGCAGCTTAGCTCGCTGGTCCCTTGGACAGTCTAGCACAGATACGCAGTATTTT. As protein: CASSLARWSLGQSSTDTQYF.